The subject of this entry is one TCR beta chain. This clone came up once. Its antigen specificity is not known. No base-level quality is on record; no much larger clone is a single base apart. Receptor amplification or capture employed the immunoSEQ multiplex PCR assay. RNA was extracted from all samples and reverse transcribed into cDNA as template for TCR sequencing. First-strand cDNA was synthesized with SuperScript III using a 2:1 mix of oligo-dT and random hexamers. A synthetic immune receptor repertoire was used to assess amplification bias, and residual bias was removed computationally. As for the authors' bioinformatics: Raw reads were preprocessed to remove errors, and CDR3 was defined by IMGT conventions from the conserved cysteine to phenylalanine. Clonality was computed as 1 minus the Shannon entropy, with the entropy normalized by log2 of the number of productive unique TCRs. CD4 or CD8 identity of scalp clones was inferred by cross-referencing scalp TCRbeta sequences with sorted blood CD4 and CD8 repertoires. The table comes from immuneACCESS by way of TCRdb, which keeps in-frame sequences with V and J called. Part of the clones is missing from these tables; in studies checked, under half for an unresolved V gene and the rest for unknown reasons. That table is the source of V, J and clone size, and D and trimming were worked out from the DNA. The sample profile shows 100,000 to 150,000 clones; over 60% of them were found once. More than 5.5% of the sample rests with the top ten.

These data belong to a study of CD8+ T cells in alopecia areata (dated by TCRdb to the late 2010s). Broadly, across the study: Treated patients were enrolled in an open-label pilot trial of oral tofacitinib at 5 to 10 mg twice daily for moderate-to-severe alopecia areata. Tofacitinib was given for 6 to 18 months, followed by 6 months of follow-up off drug to assess delayed response and recurrence. Disease severity in treated patients was measured with the SALT score, which quantifies the percentage of affected scalp surface area. To study T cell clonal expansion in alopecia areata, the researchers applied high-throughput TCRbeta sequencing to both the C3H/HeJ mouse model and human patients. On the human side, TCRbeta sequencing was run on scalp tissue and on sorted CD4+ and CD8+ peripheral blood T cells from healthy controls and from alopecia areata patients with either patchy or totalis/universalis disease. Tofacitinib-treated patients had biopsies at baseline and at 4 and 24 weeks of treatment, with a later scalp biopsy in several patients. Clonality in the scalp was compared among normal scalp (n=4), patchy alopecia areata scalp (n=8), and alopecia totalis/universalis scalp (n=8). The RNA source kit depended on sample type: the PAXgene miRNA kit for fixed scalp, the miRNeasy kit for PBMCs, and the RNeasy kit for mouse skin. Amplification of TCRbeta CDR3 regions was done by immunoSEQ multiplex PCR using 35 Vbeta forward primers and 13 Jbeta reverse primers.

The CDR3 measures 17 amino acids from cysteine to phenylalanine. Just the 51-base CDR3 DNA is kept, in frame starting at base 1. Trimming removed 0 bases from V and 5 bases from J; the gene matches leave 10 bases unexplained. Via the germline V gene, CDR1 is LGHNA and CDR2 YNFKEQ. What the work shows at the level of the full study, not this receptor alone: Tofacitinib significantly decreased scalp clonality and the number of expanded CD8+ clones among the top 100 scalp clones. Shared TCR sequences between patients were less evident than in mice, which may be partly attributable to HLA diversity in the patient population. Higher clonality and more expanded CD8+ clones were observed in lesional scalp than in normal scalp, particularly in alopecia totalis/universalis, a finding suggestive of antigenic drive. Unlike mouse skin, where gammadelta T cells dominate, normal human skin contains resident alphabeta T cells that get sequenced too, which complicates analysis of the scalp TCR repertoire. During tofacitinib treatment, many expanded lesional clones remained in scalp and blood, and this persistence may partly explain relapse after treatment is stopped. Because the treated cohort was small and included a single nonresponder, larger studies are needed to assess links between baseline CD8+ expansion and response.

The time point label for this specimen denotes: about 4 weeks on oral tofacitinib. The treatment or condition tag for this specimen amounts to: oral pan-JAK inhibitor, 5-10 mg twice daily. From alopecia areata patients, peripheral blood was collected along with lesional scalp punch biopsies. PBMCs were separated by density centrifugation and stained for CD3, CD4 and CD8, after which CD4+ and CD8+ T cells were sorted on a FACSAria. Specimen: CD4+ T cells sorted from blood, collected at week 4, from a patient treated with tofacitinib. This receptor was identified in a human donor with alopecia areata. The V and J genes are TRBV4-2 and TRBJ2-5; 9 central nucleotides agree with TRBD1. The bases are TGTGCCAGCAGCCAAGATATTCCGACAGGGGGAGGGGAGACCCAGTACTTC. Its product reads: CASSQDIPTGGGETQYF.